The text below deals with one T cell receptor (beta chain). No antigen is known for it. A multiplex PCR was run with 60 Vbeta primers and 13 Jbeta primers. This table comes from immunoSEQ multiplex PCR, and its TCRdb copy is limited to in-frame clones, with some not included. This sample's clone table lists about 210,000 clones. These data originate in a study of cytomegalovirus exposure and HLA in healthy donors. The germline V gene has CDR1 LNHDA and CDR2 SQIVND (reference sequence). CDR3 length: 13 residues. V was pared by 11 bases and J by 4 bases, with 17 bases between. Study-wide points: The later analysis indicated that the majority of CMV-associated TCR beta chains appeared HLA-restricted. Association with HLA alleles at 0.05 false discovery rate was found for 16,951 TCR beta sequences in a later analysis. In a later analysis, TCR beta V- and J-gene trimming showed a link to a missense DCLRE1C variant. The HLA-A and HLA-B alleles of most subjects were reportedly predicted accurately from TCR beta sequences.

The source is a woman in her twenties or thirties in good health and CMV-seropositive. J is TRBJ1-1 and V is TRBV19; D is possibly TRBD1 (6 bases). What was sequenced was PBMCs. The CDR3 bases are TGTGCCTCTCAGGGGATTTCTGGCACTGAAGCTTTCTTT. Its translation: CASQGISGTEAFF.